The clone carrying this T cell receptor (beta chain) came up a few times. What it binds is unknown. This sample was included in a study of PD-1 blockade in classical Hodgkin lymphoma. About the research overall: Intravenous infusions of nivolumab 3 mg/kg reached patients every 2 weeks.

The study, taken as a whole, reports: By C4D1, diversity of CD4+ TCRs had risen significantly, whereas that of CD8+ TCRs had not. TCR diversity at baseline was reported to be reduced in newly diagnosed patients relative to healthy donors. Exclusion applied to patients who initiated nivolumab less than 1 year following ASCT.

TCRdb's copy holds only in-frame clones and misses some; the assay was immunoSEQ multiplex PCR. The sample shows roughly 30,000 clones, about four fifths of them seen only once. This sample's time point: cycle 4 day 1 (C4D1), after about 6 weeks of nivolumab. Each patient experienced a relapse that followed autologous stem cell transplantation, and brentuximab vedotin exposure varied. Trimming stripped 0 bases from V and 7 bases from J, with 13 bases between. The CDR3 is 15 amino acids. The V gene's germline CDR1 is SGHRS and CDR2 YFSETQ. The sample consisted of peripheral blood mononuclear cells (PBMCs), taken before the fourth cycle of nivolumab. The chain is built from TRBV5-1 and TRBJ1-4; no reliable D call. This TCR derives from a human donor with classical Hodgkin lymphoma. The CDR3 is CASSLAPGYGEKLFF. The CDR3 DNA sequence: TGCGCCAGCAGCTTGGCCCCTGGGTATGGTGAAAAACTGTTTTTT.